This entry lists 12 T cell receptor beta chains sequenced from one sample in a study of blood T cell repertoires in COVID-19. The assay was immunoSEQ multiplex PCR, and TCRdb's table has in-frame clones only and misses some. The sample lists roughly 97,000 clones, roughly 83% occurring once. Source material: peripheral blood. Every receptor here comes from an elderly woman with active or convalescent COVID-19.

This chain links TRBV19 with TRBJ2-7; tentatively, D is TRBD1 (5 bases). The CDR3 is made up of 17 amino acids. Trimming removed 3 bases at V and 3 bases at J, with 21 bases between. Germline lookup yields CDR1 LNHDA and CDR2 SQIVND (reference sequence). CDR3 sequence reads: CASSIGAGPRRVYEQYF. The CDR3 DNA is TGTGCCAGTAGTATTGGTGCAGGGCCTCGCAGGGTCTACGAGCAGTACTTC.

The rearrangement links TRBV2 to TRBJ2-7; possibly TRBD1 for D (5 bases). CDR1 is SNHLY, CDR2 FYNNEI, per germline. This CDR3 is 13 amino acids long. V dropped 4 bases and J dropped 4 bases, with 11 bases sitting between them. CDR3 in amino acids: CASSGSGAYEQYF. The DNA of the CDR3 is TGTGCCAGCAGTGGGTCTGGGGCATACGAGCAGTACTTC.

The rearrangement joins TRBV7-3 to TRBJ2-2, with TRBD1 identical over 7 bases. Germline CDR1 reads SGHTA; CDR2 reads FQGTGA. The CDR3 contains 17 residues. V was clipped by 2 bases and J by 1 base; unmatched bases: 7. The CDR3 bases are TGTGCCAGCAGCTTATTCCCGACAGGGAGGAACACCGGGGAGCTGTTTTTT. This translates into CASSLFPTGRNTGELFF.

This clone appeared a single time. The rearrangement uses TRBV28 and TRBJ1-6; D unresolved. Germline assignment: CDR1 MDHEN and CDR2 SYDVKM. Trimming cost V 8 bases and J 9 bases, with 11 bases left between them. This CDR3 region has 12 residues. CDR3 residues: CASGSSVSPLHF. CDR3 sequence (DNA): TGTGCCAGCGGCTCATCAGTTTCACCCCTCCACTTT.

This chain uses TRBV6-5 with TRBJ1-4, with unresolved D. Germline V gives CDR1 MNHEY, CDR2 SVGAGI. CDR3 length equals 13 residues. For the CDR3, the DNA is TGTGGAGTGGGTGGAGGAGGGCATGAAAAACTGTTTTTT. It translates to CGVGGGGHEKLFF.

The V call is TRBV19, the J call TRBJ2-4, with D possibly being TRBD1 (5 bases). There are 13 residues in the CDR3. Germline V CDR1 and CDR2: LNHDA, SQIVND (reference sequence). V was pared by 3 bases and J by 8 bases, with 11 bases between. This CDR3 is CASSIQGSDIQYF. CDR3 nucleotide sequence: TGTGCCAGTAGTATCCAGGGTTCGGACATTCAGTACTTC.

The V and J genes are TRBV28 and TRBJ1-2; D remains unclear. Trimming cost V 5 bases and J 4 bases, with 8 bases left between them. The CDR3 totals 12 residues. CDR1 is MDHEN and CDR2 is SYDVKM in the germline V gene. The DNA of the CDR3 is TGTGCCAGCAGTCCGCGAACCTATGGCTACACCTTC. Its translation: CASSPRTYGYTF.

This chain joins TRBV10-3 and TRBJ1-5, with D maybe TRBD1 (6 bases). The CDR3 is made up of 14 amino acids. Germline CDR1 ENHRY, CDR2 SYGVKD. V lost 5 bases, J lost 6 bases, and 14 bases lay in between. DNA of the CDR3: TGTGCCATCAGTCCGGACAGAGATAGTCAGCCCCAGCATTTT. Translated: CAISPDRDSQPQHF.

As DNA, the CDR3 is TGTGCCAGCAGTTACCCCATGAGGGGGCCGAGGGAGCAGTACTTC. Translated, it gives CASSYPMRGPREQYF. This chain uses TRBV6-6 with TRBJ2-7; 7 nucleotides agree with TRBD1. This CDR3 has 15 residues. In germline, CDR1 is MNHNY, CDR2 SVGAGI (reference sequence). The V segment lost 2 bases and the J segment 7 bases; nucleotides outside the gene matches: 11.

This chain joins TRBV3-1 (or the pseudogene TRBV3-2) and TRBJ2-6; perhaps TRBD1 as D (6 bases). Deletions cut 4 bases from V and 1 base from J, with 17 bases between. This CDR3 has 18 amino acids. Germline V gene data show CDR1 as LGHDT and CDR2 as YNNKEL (reference sequence). CDR3 region: CASSPEVTGASGANVLTF. For the CDR3, the DNA is TGTGCCAGCAGCCCGGAAGTGACAGGAGCATCTGGGGCCAACGTCCTGACTTTC.

This clone has a handful of counts. The rearrangement uses TRBV2 and TRBJ2-5; TRBD1 matches 7 bases. Trimming at V came to 7 bases and at J to 3 bases, leaving 5 bases not matched to a gene. The CDR3 loop spans 13 amino acids. The germline gives CDR1 SNHLY, CDR2 FYNNEI. CDR3 bases: TGTGCCAGCACTAAGGACAGGAAAGAGACCCAGTACTTC. Translated: CASTKDRKETQYF.

This clone was found once. V and J are TRBV6-5 and TRBJ1-4, with TRBD1 matching over 9 bases. This CDR3 comprises 14 residues. The J segment lost 7 bases and the V segment lost 7 bases, leaving 7 bases of the junction unmatched. Looked up from germline, CDR1 is MNHEY and CDR2 is SVGAGI. The CDR3 loop reads CASKTGTGSEKLFF. The CDR3 coding sequence is TGTGCCAGCAAAACCGGGACAGGGAGTGAAAAACTGTTTTTT.